This entry features one T cell receptor beta chain sequence. This sample stems from a study of blood T cell repertoires in COVID-19. Whole-study context: From T cells, B-cell-depleted T cells, or PBMCs came the material, which was cDNA or gDNA.

After removal of 2 bases from V and 4 bases from J, the junction contained 13 bases not matched to a gene. The CDR3 is 18 amino acids. CDR1 is SGDLS and CDR2 is YYNGEE in the germline V gene. Original data processing: Cell counts per sample came from amplifying reference gene primers. Generated by immunoSEQ multiplex PCR, the TCRdb table keeps only in-frame clones and is missing some. That table is the source of V, J and clone size, and D and trimming were worked out from the DNA. Of approximately 30,000 clones listed, about 90% were seen once; the top ten hold roughly 26%. This TCR derives from a human donor in a cohort sampled during active COVID-19. The V gene is TRBV9, the J gene TRBJ1-2; the match to TRBD1 covers 11 bases. The sample was peripheral blood. In DNA, the CDR3 is TGTGCCAGCAGCGTCGATCCCGACGTCGGGACAGGGGGCTATGGCTACACCTTC. Its translation is CASSVDPDVGTGGYGYTF. Full variable domain (missing parts from reference TRBV9 and TRBJ1-2): DSGVTQTPKHLITATGQRVTLRCSPRSGDLSVYWYQQSLDQGLQFLIQYYNGEERAKGNILERFSAQQFPDLHSELNLSSLELGDSALYFCASSVDPDVGTGGYGYTFGSGTRLTVV.